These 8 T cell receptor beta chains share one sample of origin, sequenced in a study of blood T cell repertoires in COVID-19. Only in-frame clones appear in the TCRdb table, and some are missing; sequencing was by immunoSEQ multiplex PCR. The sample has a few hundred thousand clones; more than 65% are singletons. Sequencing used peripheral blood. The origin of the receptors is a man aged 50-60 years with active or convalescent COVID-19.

CDR3 region: CASKQIDRNTEAFF. CDR3 DNA: TGTGCCAGCAAGCAGATAGACAGGAACACTGAAGCTTTCTTT. V is TRBV5-8 and J is TRBJ1-1; D might be TRBD1 (5 bases). The CDR3 length is 14 residues. V was cut by 6 bases and J by 1 base, with 13 bases left in between. Germline CDR1 SGHTS, CDR2 YDEGEE.

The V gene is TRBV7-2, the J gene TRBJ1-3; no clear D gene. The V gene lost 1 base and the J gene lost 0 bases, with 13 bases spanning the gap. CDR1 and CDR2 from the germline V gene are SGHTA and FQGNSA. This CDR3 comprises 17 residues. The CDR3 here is CASSLVEGRYSGNTIYF. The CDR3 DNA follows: TGTGCCAGCAGCTTAGTCGAGGGCAGATACTCTGGAAACACCATATATTTT.

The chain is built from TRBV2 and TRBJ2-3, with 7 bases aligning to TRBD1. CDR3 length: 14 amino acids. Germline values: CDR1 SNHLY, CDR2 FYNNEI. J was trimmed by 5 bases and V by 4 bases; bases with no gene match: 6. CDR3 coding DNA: TGTGCCAGCAGTGTCGAGGGGGCGGGAGATACGCAGTATTTT. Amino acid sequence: CASSVEGAGDTQYF. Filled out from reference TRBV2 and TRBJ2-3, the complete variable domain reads EPEVTQTPSHQVTQMGQEVILRCVPISNHLYFYWYRQILGQKVEFLVSFYNNEISEKSEIFDDQFSVERPDGSNFTLKIRSTKLEDSAMYFCASSVEGAGDTQYFGPGTRLTVL.

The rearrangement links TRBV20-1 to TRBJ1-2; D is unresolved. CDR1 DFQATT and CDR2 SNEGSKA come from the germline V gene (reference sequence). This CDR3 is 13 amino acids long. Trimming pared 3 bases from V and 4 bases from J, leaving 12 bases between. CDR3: CSASEPLPYGYTF. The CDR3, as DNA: TGCAGTGCTAGTGAGCCTCTACCCTATGGCTACACCTTC.

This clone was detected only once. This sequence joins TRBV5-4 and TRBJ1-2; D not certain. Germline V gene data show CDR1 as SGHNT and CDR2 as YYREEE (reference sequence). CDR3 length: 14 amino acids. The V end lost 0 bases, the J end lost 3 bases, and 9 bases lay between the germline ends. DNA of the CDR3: TGTGCCAGCAGCTTGGCCCCAACTTACTATGGCTACACCTTC. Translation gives CASSLAPTYYGYTF.

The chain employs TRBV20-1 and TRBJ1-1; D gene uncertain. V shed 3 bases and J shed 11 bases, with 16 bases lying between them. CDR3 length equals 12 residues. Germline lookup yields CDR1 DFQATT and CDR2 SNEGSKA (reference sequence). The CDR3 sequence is CSASSRNSVAFF. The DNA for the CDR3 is TGCAGTGCTAGTTCCAGGAACTCAGTTGCTTTCTTT.

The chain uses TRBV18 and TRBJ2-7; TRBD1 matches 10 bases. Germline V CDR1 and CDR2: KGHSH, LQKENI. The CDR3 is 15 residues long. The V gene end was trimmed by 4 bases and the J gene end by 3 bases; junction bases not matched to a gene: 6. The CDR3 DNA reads TGTGCCAGCTCACGACCGGGACAGGGGATCTACGAGCAGTACTTC. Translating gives CASSRPGQGIYEQYF.

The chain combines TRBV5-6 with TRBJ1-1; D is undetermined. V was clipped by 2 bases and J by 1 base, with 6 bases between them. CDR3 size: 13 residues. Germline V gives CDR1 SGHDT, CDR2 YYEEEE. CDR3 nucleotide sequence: TGTGCCAGCAGCTTCCGGGGGAACACTGAAGCTTTCTTT. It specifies CASSFRGNTEAFF.